The source of this T cell receptor beta chain is a study of cytomegalovirus exposure and HLA in healthy donors. Study as a whole: The study placed 70% to 85% of its approximately 430 genotyped donors in the Caucasian-associated ancestry cluster.

This PCR relied on a set of 60 Vbeta primers and 13 Jbeta primers. TCRdb's table, derived via immunoSEQ multiplex PCR, lists solely in-frame clones and lacks some. The table lists tens of thousands of clones, with 4.5% in the top ten. The germline V gene encodes CDR1 MNHEY and CDR2 SVGAGI. The CDR3 has 14 amino acids. Germline trimming cut 2 bases from V and 4 bases from J; bases unmatched to any gene: 4. This sequence joins TRBV6-5 and TRBJ1-2; 7 nucleotides align to TRBD1. Sequenced sample: PBMCs. The receptor was derived from a woman between 40 and 55 years old in good health and CMV-seropositive. CDR3 region: CASSYIQGGYGYTF. CDR3 nucleotide sequence: TGTGCCAGCAGTTACATTCAGGGGGGCTATGGCTACACCTTC.